A selection of T cell receptor beta chains follows, all from one sample in a study of robustness of blood B and T cell sequencing. In TCRdb, the PCR reads were re-called with MiXCR into one record per CDR3 protein. Here the sample spans about 1,500 distinct CDR3 sequences, over 60% being singletons. The sample taken for sequencing was peripheral blood. The source of these receptors is a human donor in good health. CDR3s include the opening cysteine and the closing phenylalanine or tryptophan. A D gene is named only where the DNA matches it firmly. Expanded clones get a size class; other rows say once, few or many, or leave the size out.

>NA|TRBV5-1|TRBJ2-1|TRBD1
TGCGCCAGCAGCTTGGTGTCAGGGGGTTACAATGAGCAGTTCTTC
CASSLVSGGYNEQFF
>NA|TRBV15|TRBJ2-3|NA
TGTGCCACCAGCAGTTGGGTGACTAGCACAGATACGCAGTATTTT
CATSSWVTSTDTQYF
>NA|TRBV7-8|TRBJ2-2|NA
TGTGCCAGCTCGAGCGGAGAGAACACCGGGGAGCTGTTTTTT
CASSSGENTGELFF
>once|TRBV9|TRBJ1-1|NA
TGTGCCAGCAGCGTCACCAGGGAAACTGAAGCTTTCTTT
CASSVTRETEAFF
>few|TRBV30|TRBJ2-6|NA
TGTGCCTGGAGTGTGCAGCCCGTGGAGGCCAACGTCCTGACTTTC
CAWSVQPVEANVLTF
>NA|TRBV20-1|TRBJ1-3|NA
TGCAGTGCTCGGCAGGGAAACACCATATATTTT
CSARQGNTIYF
>NA|TRBV20-1|TRBJ1-6|NA
TGCAGTGCTAGAGATCGACGGGATAATTCACCCCTCCACTTT
CSARDRRDNSPLHF
>NA|TRBV5-1|TRBJ2-3|TRBD2
TGCGCCAGCAGCTTGGGGCTAGCGGGGGTATTACGAGATACGCAGTATTTT
CASSLGLAGVLRDTQYF
>few|TRBV5-5|TRBJ2-4|TRBD2
TGTGCCAGCAGCTTGAGTAGGTGGGGACTAGCGGAAAACATTCAGTACTTC
CASSLSRWGLAENIQYF
>NA|TRBV20-1|TRBJ2-7|TRBD2
TGCAGTGCTAGAACTAGCGGGGAACTCTACGAGCAGTACTTC
CSARTSGELYEQYF
>NA|TRBV20-1|TRBJ2-7|NA
TGCAGTGCTTTCGAGCCTCTCAATTCCTACGAGCAGTACTTC
CSAFEPLNSYEQYF
>NA|TRBV13|TRBJ2-3|TRBD2
TGTGCCAGCAGCTTGGGGACTAGCGGGGAGAGCACAGATACGCAGTATTTT
CASSLGTSGESTDTQYF
>NA|TRBV30|TRBJ2-6|NA
TGTGCCTGGACACCGACTGGGGCCAACGTCCTGACTTTC
CAWTPTGANVLTF
>NA|TRBV12-3/TRBV12-4|TRBJ1-2|NA
TGTGCCAGCAGTCCCGGGACATGGTATGGCTACACCTTC
CASSPGTWYGYTF
>NA|TRBV12-3/TRBV12-4|TRBJ1-2|NA
TGTGCCAGCAGGACAGATGTAAACTATGGCTACACCTTC
CASRTDVNYGYTF
>NA|TRBV7-2|TRBJ1-2|NA
TGTGCCAGCAGCTTAAGCGCGCGGAGTAACTATGGCTACACCTTC
CASSLSARSNYGYTF
>once|TRBV2|TRBJ2-5|NA
TGTGCCAGCAGTGAAGCAATGAGCGGGTACGCACGAGAGACCCAGTACTTC
CASSEAMSGYARETQYF
>NA|TRBV5-5|TRBJ1-5|TRBD1
TGTGCCAGCAGTTCCGGGACAGGGGACCGTCAGCCCCAGCATTTT
CASSSGTGDRQPQHF
>NA|TRBV20-1|TRBJ2-1|TRBD1
TGCAGTGCGATGAAGCGGGACAGGGCCTACAATGAGCAGTTCTTC
CSAMKRDRAYNEQFF
>NA|TRBV3-1|TRBJ2-2|TRBD2
TGTGCCAGCAGTCGAAGCGGGGTCCGTGAGCTGTTTTTT
CASSRSGVRELFF
>NA|TRBV30|TRBJ1-4|NA
TGTGCCTGGAGTGTAGCGAAGACTAATGAAAAACTGTTTTTT
CAWSVAKTNEKLFF
>NA|TRBV15|TRBJ2-1|TRBD1
TGTGCCACCAGCAGAGAGGGTTGGGGACAGGGGGCCTTTGAGCAGTTCTTC
CATSREGWGQGAFEQFF
>NA|TRBV15|TRBJ1-2|TRBD1
TGTGCCACCAGCGCTTCCGACAGGGAGGGGGATGGCTACACCTTC
CATSASDREGDGYTF
>large|TRBV6-5|TRBJ2-3|TRBD2
TGTGCCAGCAGCCTCCCCGGGGGGACTAGCACAGATACGCAGTATTTT
CASSLPGGTSTDTQYF
>once|TRBV5-4|TRBJ2-4|NA
TGTGCCAGCAGCTTGGAACCCGGGACCCTAGCCAAAAACATTCAGTACTTC
CASSLEPGTLAKNIQYF
>NA|TRBV6-6|TRBJ1-1|NA
TGTGCCAGCAGAGGAGGGGACACTGAAGCTTTCTTT
CASRGGDTEAFF
>NA|TRBV11-2|TRBJ1-2|NA
TGTGCCAGCAGCTTAGACTCGGGAGTTTTATCCCACTATGGCTACACCTTC
CASSLDSGVLSHYGYTF
>NA|TRBV24-1|TRBJ2-7|NA
TGTGCCACCAGTGATGCCTACGAGCAGTACTTC
CATSDAYEQYF
>large|TRBV10-3|TRBJ1-1|NA
TGTGCCATCAGTGAGTCGGTATCGCGGGGAGAAGCTTTCTTT
CAISESVSRGEAFF
>NA|TRBV9|TRBJ2-3|TRBD2
TGTGCCAGCAGCGTAGAAGGGACTAGCAGGGATACGCAGTATTTT
CASSVEGTSRDTQYF